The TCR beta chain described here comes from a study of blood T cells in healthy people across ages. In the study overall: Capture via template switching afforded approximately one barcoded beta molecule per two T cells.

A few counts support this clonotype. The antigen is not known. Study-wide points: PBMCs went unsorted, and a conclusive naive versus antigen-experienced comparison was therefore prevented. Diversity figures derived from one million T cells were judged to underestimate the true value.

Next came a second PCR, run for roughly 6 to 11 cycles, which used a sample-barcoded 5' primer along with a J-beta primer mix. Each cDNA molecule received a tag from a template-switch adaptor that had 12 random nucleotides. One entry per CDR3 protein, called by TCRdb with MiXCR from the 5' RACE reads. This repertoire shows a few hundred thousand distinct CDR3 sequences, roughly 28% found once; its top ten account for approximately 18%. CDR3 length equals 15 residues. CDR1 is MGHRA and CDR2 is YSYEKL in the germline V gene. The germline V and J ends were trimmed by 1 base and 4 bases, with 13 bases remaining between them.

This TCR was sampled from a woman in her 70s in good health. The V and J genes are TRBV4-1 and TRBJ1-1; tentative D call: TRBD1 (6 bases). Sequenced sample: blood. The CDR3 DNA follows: TGCGCCAGCAGCCAAGTTAACAGGGCGGGCACTGAAGCTTTCTTT. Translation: CASSQVNRAGTEAFF.